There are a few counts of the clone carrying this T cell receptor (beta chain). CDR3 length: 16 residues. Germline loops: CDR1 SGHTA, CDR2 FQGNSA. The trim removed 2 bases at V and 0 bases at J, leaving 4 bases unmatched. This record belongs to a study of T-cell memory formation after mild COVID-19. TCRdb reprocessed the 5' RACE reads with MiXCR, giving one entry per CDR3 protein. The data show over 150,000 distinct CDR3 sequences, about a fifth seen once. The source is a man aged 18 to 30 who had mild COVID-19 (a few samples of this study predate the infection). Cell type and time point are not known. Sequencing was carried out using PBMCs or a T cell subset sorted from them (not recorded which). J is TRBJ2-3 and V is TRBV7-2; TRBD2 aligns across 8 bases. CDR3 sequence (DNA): TGTGCCAGCAGCTTACGGGGGGGCGCTAGCACAGATACGCAGTATTTT. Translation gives CASSLRGGASTDTQYF.